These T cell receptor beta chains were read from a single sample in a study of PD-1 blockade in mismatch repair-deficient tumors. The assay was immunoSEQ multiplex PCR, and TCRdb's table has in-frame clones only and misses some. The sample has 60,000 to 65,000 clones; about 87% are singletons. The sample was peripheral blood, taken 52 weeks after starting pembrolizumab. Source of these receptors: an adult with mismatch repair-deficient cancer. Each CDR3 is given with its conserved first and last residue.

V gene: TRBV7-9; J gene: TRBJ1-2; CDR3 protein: CASTRTVNYGYTF
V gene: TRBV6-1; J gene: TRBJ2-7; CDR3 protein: CASSLQDNEQYF
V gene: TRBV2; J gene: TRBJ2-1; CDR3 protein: CASSDFDEQFF
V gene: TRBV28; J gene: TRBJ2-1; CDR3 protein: CASRNRRGYNEQFF
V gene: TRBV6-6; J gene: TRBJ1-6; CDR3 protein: CASSRTDSSYNSPLHF
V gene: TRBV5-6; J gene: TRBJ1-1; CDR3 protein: CASSLATQGSTEAFF
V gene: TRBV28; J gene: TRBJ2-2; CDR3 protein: CASSFRPRGNTGELFF
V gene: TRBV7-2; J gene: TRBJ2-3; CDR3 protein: CALAPGLLTDTQYF
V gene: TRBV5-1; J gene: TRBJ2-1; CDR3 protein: CASSLAGLSYNEQFF
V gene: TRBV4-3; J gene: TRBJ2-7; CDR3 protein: CASSQDGTGASHYEQYF
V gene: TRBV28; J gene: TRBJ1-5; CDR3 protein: CASSLQMISNQPQHF
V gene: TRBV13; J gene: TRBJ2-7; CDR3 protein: CASSLSWGPYEQYF
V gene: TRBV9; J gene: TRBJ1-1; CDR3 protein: CASSPRGTGTKNTEAFF
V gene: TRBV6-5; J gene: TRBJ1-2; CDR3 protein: CASRSLGDDYGYTF
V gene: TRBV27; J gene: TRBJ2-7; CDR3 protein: CASSLGLAGPPYEQYF
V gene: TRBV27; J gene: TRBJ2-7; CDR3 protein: CASRWTGPEQYF
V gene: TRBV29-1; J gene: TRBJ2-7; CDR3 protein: CSVVGGTGSSYEQYF
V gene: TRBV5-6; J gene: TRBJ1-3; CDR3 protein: CASSRGWLATSGNTIYF